This TCR beta chain was sequenced for a study of shared clonotypes between healthy human individuals. CD4+ cell separation produced CD45RA+ naive and CD45RA-negative memory subsets. Whole-study results and caveats: It was the few donors that limited the genetic and exposure-history diversity represented. Among donors, clonotype sharing was expected to be affected by sequencing depth.

Germline lookup yields CDR1 SNHLY and CDR2 FYNNEI. After removal of 4 bases from V and 10 bases from J, the junction contained 9 bases not matched to a gene. The CDR3 covers 14 residues. About this clone: The antigen remains undetermined.

In the authors' methods: Filtering of immunoSEQ junctional sequences could not match full-length read filtering. Repertoires were generated with immunoSEQ multiplex PCR, while TCRdb's copy carries only in-frame clones and drops some. V and J calls and clone size come straight from that table; D and trimming were deduced from the DNA. The table includes fewer than 3 million clones, about nine tenths detected once. The sequenced sample consisted of naive CD4+ T cells from PBMCs. Documented subset: CD45RA+ positively selected. The chain employs TRBV2 and TRBJ2-5; 10 nucleotides align to TRBD1. This TCR came from a man aged 18 to 29 in good health. Some clones in this sample may be carry-over from other donors' samples. CDR3: CASSVGTGARIQYF. DNA of the CDR3: TGTGCCAGCAGTGTTGGGACAGGGGCCCGAATCCAGTACTTC. The entire variable domain, with the rest obtained from reference TRBV2 and TRBJ2-5, is as follows: EPEVTQTPSHQVTQMGQEVILRCVPISNHLYFYWYRQILGQKVEFLVSFYNNEISEKSEIFDDQFSVERPDGSNFTLKIRSTKLEDSAMYFCASSVGTGARIQYFGPGTRLLVL.